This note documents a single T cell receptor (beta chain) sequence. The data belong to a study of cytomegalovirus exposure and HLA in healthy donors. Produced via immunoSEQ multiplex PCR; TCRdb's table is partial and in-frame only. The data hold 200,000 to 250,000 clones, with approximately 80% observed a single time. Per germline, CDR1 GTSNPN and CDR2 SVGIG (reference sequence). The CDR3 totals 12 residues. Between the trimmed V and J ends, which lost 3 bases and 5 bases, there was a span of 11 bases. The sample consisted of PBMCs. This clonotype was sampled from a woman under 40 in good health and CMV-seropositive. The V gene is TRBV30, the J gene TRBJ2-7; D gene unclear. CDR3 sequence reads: CAWSPHRNEQYF. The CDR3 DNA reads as TGTGCCTGGAGCCCACATCGGAACGAGCAGTACTTC. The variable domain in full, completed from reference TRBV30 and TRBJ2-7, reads SQTIHQWPATLVQPVGSPLSLECTVEGTSNPNLYWYRQAAGRGLQLLFYSVGIGQISSEVPQNLSASRPQDRQFILSSKKLLLSDSGFYLCAWSPHRNEQYFGPGTRLTVT.